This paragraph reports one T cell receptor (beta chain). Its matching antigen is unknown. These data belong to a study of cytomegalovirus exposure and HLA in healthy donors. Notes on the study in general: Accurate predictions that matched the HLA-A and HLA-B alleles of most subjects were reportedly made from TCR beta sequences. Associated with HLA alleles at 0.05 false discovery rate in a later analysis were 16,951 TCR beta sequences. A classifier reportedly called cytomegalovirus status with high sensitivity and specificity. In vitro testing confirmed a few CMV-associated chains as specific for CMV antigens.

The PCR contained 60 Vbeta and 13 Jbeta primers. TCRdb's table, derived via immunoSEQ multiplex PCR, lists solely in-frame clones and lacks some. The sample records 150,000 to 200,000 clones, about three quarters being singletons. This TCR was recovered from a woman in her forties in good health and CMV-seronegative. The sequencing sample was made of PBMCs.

CDR3 in amino acids: CASSLETLSGTQYF. In DNA form, the CDR3 reads TGTGCCAGCAGCTTAGAGACCCTATCGGGGACCCAGTACTTC. V usage is TRBV11-2 and J usage is TRBJ2-5; D not resolved. Germline-derived CDR1 and CDR2 are SGHAT and FQNNGV. Deletions cut 0 bases from V and 7 bases from J, with 12 bases between. This CDR3 comprises 14 residues.